What follows is one TCR beta chain and its context. The table came from immunoSEQ multiplex PCR; TCRdb's copy has only in-frame clones and leaves some out. Of tens of thousands of clones in the sample, 85% to 90% were seen once. The CDR3 is made up of 13 amino acids. With 8 bases clipped from V and 4 bases from J, the junction kept 6 bases outside the gene matches. From germline, CDR1 is GTSNPN and CDR2 SVGIG (reference sequence). This record belongs to a study of sequential checkpoint blockade in melanoma. As for treatment: randomized to nivolumab then ipilimumab (arm A) or the reverse (arm B). This specimen consisted of CD8+ T cells sorted from blood (inferred from file names), obtained from a patient given nivolumab and ipilimumab in sequence. This chain joins TRBV30 and TRBJ2-2; 8 bases are a match to TRBD1. The sequence came from a human donor with melanoma. Written as DNA, the CDR3 is TGTGCCGGTGACAGGGGAAGCACCGGGGAGCTGTTTTTT. Residues: CAGDRGSTGELFF.